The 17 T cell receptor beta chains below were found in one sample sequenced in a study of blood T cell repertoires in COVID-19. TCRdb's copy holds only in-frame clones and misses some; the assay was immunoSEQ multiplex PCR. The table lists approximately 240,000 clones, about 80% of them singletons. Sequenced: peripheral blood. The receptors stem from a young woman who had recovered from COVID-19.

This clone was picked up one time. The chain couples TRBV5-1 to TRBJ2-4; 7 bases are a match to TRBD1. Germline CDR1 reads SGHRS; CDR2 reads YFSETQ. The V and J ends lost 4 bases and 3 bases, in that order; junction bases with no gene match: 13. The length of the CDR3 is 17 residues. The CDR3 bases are TGCGCCAGCAGCCCCGGACAGGTTTTATGGAGCAAAAACATTCAGTACTTC. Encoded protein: CASSPGQVLWSKNIQYF. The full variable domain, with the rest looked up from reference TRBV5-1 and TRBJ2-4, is KAGVTQTPRYLIKTRGQQVTLSCSPISGHRSVSWYQQTPGQGLQFLFEYFSETQRNKGNFPGRFSGRQFSNSRSEMNVSTLELGDSALYLCASSPGQVLWSKNIQYFGAGTRLSVL.

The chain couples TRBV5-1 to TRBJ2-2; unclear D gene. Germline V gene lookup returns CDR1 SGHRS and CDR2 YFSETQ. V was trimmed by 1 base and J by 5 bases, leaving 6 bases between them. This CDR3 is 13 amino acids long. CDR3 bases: TGCGCCAGCAGCTTGTCGGTGACCGGGGAGCTGTTTTTT. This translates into CASSLSVTGELFF.

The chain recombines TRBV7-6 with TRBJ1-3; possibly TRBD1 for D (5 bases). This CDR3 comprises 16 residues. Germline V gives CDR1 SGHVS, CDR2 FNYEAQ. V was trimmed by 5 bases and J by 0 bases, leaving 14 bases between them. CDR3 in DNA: TGTGCCAGCAGCCCCGGGCCAGGGTACTCTGGAAACACCATATATTTT. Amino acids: CASSPGPGYSGNTIYF.

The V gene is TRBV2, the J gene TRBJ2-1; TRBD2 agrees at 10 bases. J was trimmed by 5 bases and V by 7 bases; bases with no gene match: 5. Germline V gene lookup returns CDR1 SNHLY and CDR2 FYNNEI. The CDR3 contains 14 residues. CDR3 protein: CASKGGLADNEQFF. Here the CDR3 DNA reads TGTGCCAGCAAAGGCGGACTAGCGGACAATGAGCAGTTCTTC.

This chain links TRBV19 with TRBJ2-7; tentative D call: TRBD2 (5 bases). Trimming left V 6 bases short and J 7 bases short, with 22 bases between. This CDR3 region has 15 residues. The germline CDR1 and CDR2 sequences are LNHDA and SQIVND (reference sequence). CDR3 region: CASSRGHTYPLEQYF. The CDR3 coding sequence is TGTGCCAGTAGCAGAGGGCACACCTACCCCTTAGAGCAGTACTTC.

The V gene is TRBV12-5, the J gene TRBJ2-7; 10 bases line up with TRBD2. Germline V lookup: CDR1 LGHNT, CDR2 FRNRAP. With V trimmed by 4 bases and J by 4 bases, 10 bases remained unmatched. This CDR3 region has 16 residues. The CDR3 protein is CASGSATLTSGYEQYF. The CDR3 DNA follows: TGTGCTAGTGGTTCCGCCACTCTGACTAGCGGGTACGAGCAGTACTTC.

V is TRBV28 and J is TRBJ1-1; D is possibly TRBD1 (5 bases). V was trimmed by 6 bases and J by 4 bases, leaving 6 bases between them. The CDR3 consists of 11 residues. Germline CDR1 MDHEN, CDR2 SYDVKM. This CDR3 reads CASRDTTEAFF. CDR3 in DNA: TGTGCCAGCAGGGACACCACTGAAGCTTTCTTT.

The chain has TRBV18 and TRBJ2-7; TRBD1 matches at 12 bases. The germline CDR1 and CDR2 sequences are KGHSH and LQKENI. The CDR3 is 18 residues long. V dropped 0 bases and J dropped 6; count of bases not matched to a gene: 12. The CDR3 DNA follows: TGTGCCAGCTCACCACCCAATAATGCGGGACAGGGGGCGGGCGAGCAGTACTTC. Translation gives CASSPPNNAGQGAGEQYF.

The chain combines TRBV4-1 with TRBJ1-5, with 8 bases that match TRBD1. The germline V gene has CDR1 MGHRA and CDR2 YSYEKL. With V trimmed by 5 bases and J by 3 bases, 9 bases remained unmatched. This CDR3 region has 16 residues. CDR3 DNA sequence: TGCGCCAGCAGCGTCCCGGGACAGGCCATCAATCAGCCCCAGCATTTT. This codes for CASSVPGQAINQPQHF.

CDR3 nucleotide sequence: TGCAGTGCTAGTGTCGGGATTAGGTCTGAAGCTTTCTTT. It encodes CSASVGIRSEAFF. J is TRBJ1-1 and V is TRBV20-1, with D uncertain. CDR1 DFQATT and CDR2 SNEGSKA come from the germline V gene (reference sequence). The CDR3 is 13 amino acids. V lost 3 bases and J 6 bases, leaving 14 bases between the germline ends.

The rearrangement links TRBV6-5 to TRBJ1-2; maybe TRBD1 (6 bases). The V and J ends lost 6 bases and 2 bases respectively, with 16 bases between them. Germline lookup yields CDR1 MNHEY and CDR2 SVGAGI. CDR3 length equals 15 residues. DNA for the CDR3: TGTGCCAGCAGGAGGGGTAGGACAGCCAACTATGGCTACACCTTC. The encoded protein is CASRRGRTANYGYTF.

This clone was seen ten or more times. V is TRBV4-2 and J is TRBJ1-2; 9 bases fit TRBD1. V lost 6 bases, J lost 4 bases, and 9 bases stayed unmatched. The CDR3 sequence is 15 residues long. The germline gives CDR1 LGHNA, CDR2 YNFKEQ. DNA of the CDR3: TGTGCCAGCAGAGATCAACAGGGGGCGACCTATGGCTACACCTTC. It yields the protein CASRDQQGATYGYTF.

The CDR3 nucleotides are TGTGCCAGCAGCCCCGCTTCTGCGGGGATTTCTGGCTACACCTTC. Protein sequence: CASSPASAGISGYTF. V gene TRBV9 combines with J gene TRBJ1-2; D gene unclear. Germline V CDR1 and CDR2: SGDLS, YYNGEE. Deletions cut 4 bases from V and 7 bases from J, with 20 bases between. The CDR3 has 15 residues.

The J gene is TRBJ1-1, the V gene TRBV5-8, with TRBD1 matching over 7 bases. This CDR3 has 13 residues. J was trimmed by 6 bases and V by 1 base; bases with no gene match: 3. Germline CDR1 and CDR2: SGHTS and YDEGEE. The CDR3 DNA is TGTGCCAGCAGCTTGACAGGGGTAGCTGAAGCTTTCTTT. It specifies CASSLTGVAEAFF.

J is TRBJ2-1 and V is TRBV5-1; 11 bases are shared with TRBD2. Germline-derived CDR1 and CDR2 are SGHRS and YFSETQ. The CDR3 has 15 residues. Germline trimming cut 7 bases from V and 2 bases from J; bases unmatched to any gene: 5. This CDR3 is CASAQLAGAYNEQFF. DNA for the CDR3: TGCGCCAGCGCCCAACTAGCGGGGGCCTACAATGAGCAGTTCTTC.

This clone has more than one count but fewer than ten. This CDR3 reads CASTLSNQPQHF. The CDR3 nucleotides read TGTGCCAGCACCCTAAGTAATCAGCCCCAGCATTTT. J is TRBJ1-5 and V is TRBV12-3 or TRBV12-4; no firm D call. The CDR3 is made up of 12 amino acids. Trimming removed 7 bases from V and 4 bases from J, with 8 bases in between.

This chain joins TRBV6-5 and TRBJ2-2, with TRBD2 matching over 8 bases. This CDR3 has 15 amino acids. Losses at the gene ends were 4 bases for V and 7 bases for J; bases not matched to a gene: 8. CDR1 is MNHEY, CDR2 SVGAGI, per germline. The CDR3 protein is CASSSQAGAHGELFF. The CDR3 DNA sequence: TGTGCCAGCAGTTCCCAAGCGGGAGCCCACGGGGAGCTGTTTTTT.